A selection of T cell receptor beta chains follows, all from one sample in a study of PD-L1 blockade in urothelial cancer. The repertoire was sequenced with immunoSEQ multiplex PCR; TCRdb's copy has only in-frame clones and lacks some. This table holds about 40,000 clones, less than 90% found once. This specimen was PBMCs, taken around atezolizumab (anti-PD-L1) treatment. The receptors were gathered from a man in his fifties or sixties with urothelial cancer. Both conserved end residues are part of each CDR3. Each record gives: CDR3 length, V gene, clone size, J gene, D gene, CDR3 DNA, CDR3 protein. The D gene is left open where the match is weak. Size tells how often a clone was seen (once, few, many) or the class of an expanded clone, and some rows leave it out.

15	TRBV30	.	TRBJ1-5	TRBD1	TGTGCCTGGAGTGAGGTGGCAGGGGGTAATCAGCCCCAGCATTTT	CAWSEVAGGNQPQHF
14	TRBV5-1	.	TRBJ1-1	.	TGCGCCAGCAGAACCCACACAGAGAATACTGAAGCTTTCTTT	CASRTHTENTEAFF
15	TRBV19	.	TRBJ2-7	.	TGTGCCAGTAACAATGCAGGGGCCGGGACCTACGAGCAGTACTTC	CASNNAGAGTYEQYF
14	TRBV30	.	TRBJ2-7	.	TGTGCCTGGAGTCCCCGGACAGCCCCGGTAAAGCAGTACTTC	CAWSPRTAPVKQYF
14	TRBV19	.	TRBJ2-7	TRBD1	TGTGCCAGTAGCCCCGGGACAGGGGTGGTCGAGCAGTACTTC	CASSPGTGVVEQYF
13	TRBV6-1	.	TRBJ1-2	.	TGTGCCAGCATCAGGGCCAGCTGGCAGGGCTACACCTTC	CASIRASWQGYTF
13	TRBV5-1	.	TRBJ1-3	.	TGCGCCAGCATGCGGGCAGGTGGAAACACCATATATTTT	CASMRAGGNTIYF
15	TRBV6-1	.	TRBJ1-5	TRBD1	TGTGCCAGCAGCAGGGACAGTTATAGCAATCAGCCCCAGCATTTT	CASSRDSYSNQPQHF
21	TRBV4-2	.	TRBJ2-2	.	TGTGCCAGCAGCCAAGAGTTGCGGTCACTAGGTTTGATTCAGTCAGGCGGGGAGCTGTTTTTT	CASSQELRSLGLIQSGGELFF
13	TRBV30	.	TRBJ1-1	.	TGTGCCTGGAGTGTAACCAGGGACACTGAAGCTTTCTTT	CAWSVTRDTEAFF
15	TRBV7-6	.	TRBJ2-7	.	TGTGCCAGCAGCTCGGAACAGGGTAGATCCTACGAGCAGTACTTC	CASSSEQGRSYEQYF
15	TRBV9	.	TRBJ2-2	.	TGTGCCAGCAGCGTAGTGCAGGGGCACACCGGGGAGCTGTTTTTT	CASSVVQGHTGELFF
13	TRBV2	.	TRBJ2-7	.	TGTGCCAGCACCGACGGGGGCTCCTACGAGCAGTACTTC	CASTDGGSYEQYF
15	TRBV2	.	TRBJ1-5	TRBD1	TGTGCCAGCAGCCAAGAGGGGGCGCGGAATCAGCCCCAGCATTTT	CASSQEGARNQPQHF
18	TRBV7-8	.	TRBJ1-1	.	TGTGCCAGCAGCTTAGCGCTCAGGCCGGGGAGAGTGGACACTGAAGCTTTCTTT	CASSLALRPGRVDTEAFF
15	TRBV7-9	few	TRBJ2-5	TRBD2	TGTGCCAGCAGCTACGGGACTAGCGGACAAGAGACCCAGTACTTC	CASSYGTSGQETQYF
12	TRBV19	few	TRBJ1-6	TRBD1	TGTGCCAGTAGCCGAAGACAGGGTATCTTCCACTTT	CASSRRQGIFHF
16	TRBV5-1	.	TRBJ2-5	.	TGCGCCAGCAGCCTAATTAGACAGAACCCCCAAGAGACCCAGTACTTC	CASSLIRQNPQETQYF
15	TRBV7-9	.	TRBJ2-5	.	TGTGCCAGCAGCTTAAGCACACTAGCCCAAGAGACCCAGTACTTC	CASSLSTLAQETQYF
15	TRBV6-5	.	TRBJ1-1	.	TGTGCCAGCAGTTACACTTTAGGACAGAACACTGAAGCTTTCTTT	CASSYTLGQNTEAFF
15	TRBV7-9	.	TRBJ2-5	TRBD2	TGTGCCAGCAGCTTAGAGGGACTAGCGGGTGAGACCCAGTACTTC	CASSLEGLAGETQYF
13	TRBV19	.	TRBJ1-6	.	TGTGCCAGTTCTATGACACCCACCTCACCCCTCCACTTT	CASSMTPTSPLHF
14	TRBV5-1	.	TRBJ1-4	TRBD1	TGCGCCAGCAGCTTACAGGGGTTAAATGAAAAACTGTTTTTT	CASSLQGLNEKLFF
16	TRBV11-2	once	TRBJ2-7	TRBD2	TGTGCCAGCAGCTCGCTAACTAGCGGGAGAATTTACGAGCAGTACTTC	CASSSLTSGRIYEQYF
18	TRBV5-6	.	TRBJ1-3	.	TGTGCCAGCAGCCCCGTGATCCCCGGGGGGAACTCTGGAAACACCATATATTTT	CASSPVIPGGNSGNTIYF
14	TRBV5-1	.	TRBJ2-3	TRBD2	TGCGCCAGCAGCTTTACCGGGAGGACAGATACGCAGTATTTT	CASSFTGRTDTQYF
11	TRBV20-1	.	TRBJ2-7	.	TGCAGTGCTCACACAGGTACCGAGCAGTACTTC	CSAHTGTEQYF
18	TRBV4-3	.	TRBJ2-7	.	TGCGCCAGCAGCCAAGATCCCAGGGGGGAGTTAAGCTCCTACGAGCAGTACTTC	CASSQDPRGELSSYEQYF
15	TRBV29-1	.	TRBJ2-1	TRBD2	TGCAGCGCCTCAGGACTAGCGGGGGGGGCCAATGAGCAGTTCTTC	CSASGLAGGANEQFF
15	TRBV27	.	TRBJ2-7	.	TGTGCCAGCAGTTCGAGTCAACTGAGCTCCTACGAGCAGTACTTC	CASSSSQLSSYEQYF
15	TRBV18	.	TRBJ2-7	.	TGTGCCAGCTCACCAGGGCGTACAGGACCCTACGAGCAGTACTTC	CASSPGRTGPYEQYF
16	TRBV27	.	TRBJ2-7	.	TGTGCCAGCAGTTTATTGGGTGGGGCGTTTACTAACGAGCAGTACTTC	CASSLLGGAFTNEQYF
14	TRBV6-1	.	TRBJ2-3	TRBD2	TGTGCCAGCAAGTTCGCGGGGGGCACAGATACGCAGTATTTT	CASKFAGGTDTQYF
14	TRBV29-1	.	TRBJ2-3	TRBD1	TGCAGCGTGCGGGACAGGGGGAACACAGATACGCAGTATTTT	CSVRDRGNTDTQYF
13	TRBV19	.	TRBJ2-5	.	TGTGCCAGTAGTATCAGGACAGCGGAGACCCAGTACTTC	CASSIRTAETQYF
15	TRBV5-6	.	TRBJ2-1	TRBD2	TGTGCCAGCAGCGTGTCGGGACTAGCCTTAAATGAGCAGTTCTTC	CASSVSGLALNEQFF
15	TRBV9	.	TRBJ1-4	.	TGTGCCAGCAGCGCCAGAGGGGGATCTAATGAAAAACTGTTTTTT	CASSARGGSNEKLFF
14	TRBV7-2	.	TRBJ1-2	TRBD1	TGTGCCAGCACCGGGACAGTCCTCGCGAGTGGCTACACCTTC	CASTGTVLASGYTF
13	TRBV7-9	once	TRBJ1-2	.	TGTGCCAGCAGCTTACACACAGGCGGCGGCTACACCTTC	CASSLHTGGGYTF
15	TRBV5-1	.	TRBJ2-2	.	TGCGCCAGCAGCTTGCTACAGGACGGCGCCGGGGAGCTGTTTTTT	CASSLLQDGAGELFF
17	TRBV19	.	TRBJ1-5	TRBD1	TGTGCCAGTAGTATCCCGGGACAGGGTAGCGCCAATCAGCCCCAGCATTTT	CASSIPGQGSANQPQHF
19	TRBV30	.	TRBJ1-2	TRBD1	TGTGCCTGGAGTTCCCTCCCTCGGGACAGGGGAAGAGCTAACTATGGCTACACCTTC	CAWSSLPRDRGRANYGYTF
16	TRBV18	.	TRBJ2-3	TRBD2	TGTGCCAGCTCACCGGGACTAGCGGGAGTGGCAGATACGCAGTATTTT	CASSPGLAGVADTQYF
17	TRBV4-2	.	TRBJ1-3	TRBD1	TGTGCCAGCAGCCAAGAACCGGTGACAGGGGATGGAAACACCATATATTTT	CASSQEPVTGDGNTIYF
16	TRBV5-1	.	TRBJ2-5	TRBD2	TGCGCCAGCAGCTTGGGACTAGCGGGGGGGTTGGAGACCCAGTACTTC	CASSLGLAGGLETQYF
16	TRBV4-1	.	TRBJ2-7	TRBD2	TGCGCCAGCAGCCAAGAGGTAGCGGGTAGCTCCTACGAGCAGTACTTC	CASSQEVAGSSYEQYF
14	TRBV6-4	.	TRBJ2-3	TRBD2	TGTGCCAGCAGTACTCGGGGGGGCACAGATACGCAGTATTTT	CASSTRGGTDTQYF
15	TRBV5-1	.	TRBJ2-6	.	TGCGCCAGCAGTGGACAGATCTCTGGGGCCAACGTCCTGACTTTC	CASSGQISGANVLTF
17	TRBV7-2	.	TRBJ2-2	TRBD2	TGTGCCAGCAGCCCCAGAGCTAGCGGGGCGCACACCGGGGAGCTGTTTTTT	CASSPRASGAHTGELFF
14	TRBV19	.	TRBJ2-1	TRBD2	TGTGCCAGTACTCAAACTAGCGCATACAATGAGCAGTTCTTC	CASTQTSAYNEQFF
14	TRBV27	.	TRBJ2-7	.	TGTGCCAGCAGCCCAAGCAGGGGTCCTTACGAGCAGTACTTC	CASSPSRGPYEQYF
14	TRBV5-1	.	TRBJ1-1	.	TGCGCCAGCACCATAAGCGGGGCGAACACTGAAGCTTTCTTT	CASTISGANTEAFF
14	TRBV2	.	TRBJ2-7	.	TGTGCCAGCAGTGGAGTGGTTAGCTCCTACGAGCAGTACTTC	CASSGVVSSYEQYF
15	TRBV30	.	TRBJ1-5	.	TGTGCCTGGAGTACGGCAGGGTTTAGCAATCAGCCCCAGCATTTT	CAWSTAGFSNQPQHF
14	TRBV7-7	.	TRBJ2-7	TRBD1	TGTGCTAGCAGCCCCGGACAGGGGATCCTCGAGCAGTACTTC	CASSPGQGILEQYF